The present T cell receptor (beta chain) was sequenced within a study of blood T cells in healthy people across ages. Combining a sample-barcoded 5' primer with a J-beta primer mix, a second PCR ran for about 7 to 12 cycles. TCRdb reanalysed the 5' RACE reads using MiXCR and keeps one entry per CDR3 protein. The sample carries hundreds of thousands of distinct CDR3 sequences, less than 25% recorded once. The CDR3 contains 14 residues. Germline assignment: CDR1 ENHRY and CDR2 SYGVKD. Trimming took 7 bases from V and 3 from J, leaving 15 bases between them. This clonotype has more than one count but fewer than ten. Each sample yielded at least 6 micrograms of PBMC total RNA. The same data also went into a second study, on T cells of mothers and their children.

The genes are TRBV10-3 and TRBJ1-1, with a tentative D call TRBD1 (6 bases). Material for sequencing was blood. This clonotype was sampled from a boy aged 5 to 17 in good health. In DNA, the CDR3 is TGTGCCATCACCCGCAGGGAGGGGGACACTGAAGCTTTCTTT. Its translation: CAITRREGDTEAFF.